A single sample gave rise to the 27 T cell receptor beta chains below, sequenced in a study of T cells in Graves' hyperthyroidism and ophthalmopathy. Template material for amplifying TCR beta CDR3 regions consisted of RNA transcripts. HTBI primers were used for first-round RT-PCR of the TCR CDR3. MiXCR was run by TCRdb on the multiplex PCR reads, yielding one entry per CDR3 protein. The profile covers around 350,000 distinct CDR3 sequences, with 15% to 18% appearing a single time and roughly 25% taken by the ten largest. Sequenced sample: blood. The receptors were sampled from a woman aged 18-30 years with Graves' hyperthyroidism that later progressed to Graves' ophthalmopathy.

This clonotype was seen repeatedly, ten times or more. The V call is TRBV20-1, the J call TRBJ2-1, with D tentatively TRBD2 (6 bases). The V gene lost 1 base and the J gene lost 4 bases, with 11 bases spanning the gap. This CDR3 is 14 amino acids long. Germline CDR1 reads DFQATT; CDR2 reads SNEGSKA (reference sequence). The DNA for the CDR3 is TGCAGTGCTAGAGCGCTAGCGCAATACAATGAGCAGTTCTTC. It translates to CSARALAQYNEQFF.

At least ten counts were recorded for this clonotype. The chain uses TRBV28 and TRBJ2-6; weak D call: TRBD1 (6 bases). The ends were cut back, 8 bases at V and 2 bases at J, with 7 bases in the middle. This CDR3 comprises 13 residues. Germline V gives CDR1 MDHEN, CDR2 SYDVKM. The CDR3 loop is CASEGAGANVLTF. The CDR3 DNA sequence: TGTGCCAGCGAGGGGGCTGGGGCCAACGTCCTGACTTTC.

This clonotype occurred many times. The chain combines TRBV20-1 with TRBJ1-2; TRBD1 aligns across 9 bases. Trimming at V came to 3 bases and at J to 3 bases, leaving 5 bases not matched to a gene. This CDR3 has 14 residues. In germline, CDR1 is DFQATT, CDR2 SNEGSKA (reference sequence). CDR3 in DNA: TGCAGTGCTAGCCCCCGGGACAGGGACTATGGCTACACCTTC. This translates into CSASPRDRDYGYTF.

This clonotype was detected many times. The chain recombines TRBV20-1 with TRBJ2-1; 8 bases align to TRBD2. The CDR3 totals 16 residues. CDR1 and CDR2 from the germline V gene are DFQATT and SNEGSKA (reference sequence). V was pared by 2 bases and J by 0 bases, with 6 bases of the junction left unmatched. CDR3 sequence reads: CSARLTSASSYNEQFF. The CDR3, as DNA: TGCAGTGCTAGATTGACTAGCGCCAGCTCCTACAATGAGCAGTTCTTC.

This clonotype was found many times. J is TRBJ1-5 and V is TRBV7-9, with D uncertain. V gave up 3 bases and J gave up 8 bases, with 11 bases separating them. There are 13 residues in the CDR3. The V gene's germline CDR1 is SEHNR and CDR2 FQNEAQ (reference sequence). The CDR3 nucleotides are TGTGCCAGCAGCTTGGAGGGAGAAGAGCCCCAGCATTTT. Its translation is CASSLEGEEPQHF. The full variable domain, with the rest looked up from reference TRBV7-9 and TRBJ1-5, is DTGVSQNPRHKITKRGQNVTFRCDPISEHNRLYWYRQTLGQGPEFLTYFQNEAQLEKSRLLSDRFSAERPKGSFSTLEIQRTEQGDSAMYLCASSLEGEEPQHFGDGTRLSIL.

This clonotype showed up many times. The chain joins TRBV30 to TRBJ1-1; D unclear. The CDR3 is 14 residues long. The V gene lost 5 bases and the J gene lost 5 bases, with 18 bases spanning the gap. CDR1 and CDR2 (germline): GTSNPN, SVGIG (reference sequence). CDR3 bases: TGTGCCTGGTCGTATGGGCTCGCCGGGACTGAAGCTTTCTTT. Residues: CAWSYGLAGTEAFF.

This clonotype was observed at least ten times. The chain couples TRBV18 to TRBJ2-6, with D possibly called TRBD1 or TRBD2 (5 bases each). There are 16 residues in the CDR3. Trimming pared 0 bases from V and 2 bases from J, leaving 8 bases between. Looked up from germline, CDR1 is KGHSH and CDR2 is LQKENI. The CDR3 loop is CASSPPRGAGANVLTF. The CDR3 DNA reads TGTGCCAGCTCACCACCGAGAGGGGCTGGGGCCAACGTCCTGACTTTC.

This chain uses TRBV5-1 with TRBJ2-2; D possibly corresponds to TRBD2 (6 bases). The germline V gene has CDR1 SGHRS and CDR2 YFSETQ. Trimming cost V 6 bases and J 4 bases, with 10 bases left between them. This CDR3 is built from 13 residues. CDR3 in amino acids: CASNYGSTGELFF. In DNA, the CDR3 is TGCGCCAGCAATTACGGGAGCACCGGGGAGCTGTTTTTT.

This clonotype was detected many times. The V gene is TRBV30, the J gene TRBJ1-5; weak D call: TRBD1 (5 bases). V was shortened by 2 bases and J by 2 bases, with 7 bases between the two germline ends. The CDR3 totals 13 residues. In germline, CDR1 is GTSNPN, CDR2 SVGIG (reference sequence). CDR3 protein: CAWSKGGNQPQHF. CDR3 sequence (DNA): TGTGCCTGGAGTAAAGGGGGCAATCAGCCCCAGCATTTT.

The CDR3 nucleotides read TGCGCCAGCAGCTTGGTAGCGGGGGCCACAGATACGCAGTATTTT. Protein: CASSLVAGATDTQYF. The V and J genes are TRBV5-1 and TRBJ2-3, with TRBD2 identical over 9 bases. The CDR3 is 15 residues long. V lost 0 bases, J lost 2 bases, and 1 base stayed unmatched. CDR1 is SGHRS and CDR2 is YFSETQ in the germline V gene.

V and J are TRBV10-3 and TRBJ2-1, with D possibly being TRBD1 (7 bases). Trimming took 5 bases from V and 2 from J, leaving 13 bases between them. Germline CDR1 reads ENHRY; CDR2 reads SYGVKD. The CDR3 covers 15 residues. The CDR3 region has the DNA TGTGCCATCAGTCCCGACAGGGAGGCCTACAATGAGCAGTTCTTC. Protein: CAISPDREAYNEQFF.

The V gene is TRBV4-2, the J gene TRBJ2-3; perhaps D is TRBD1 or TRBD2 (6 bases each). Germline V gene sequence: CDR1 LGHNA, CDR2 YNFKEQ. The CDR3 runs to 15 residues. Trimming cost V 7 bases and J 1 base, with 15 bases left between them. The DNA of the CDR3 is TGTGCCAGCACCTCTCGGGGGCTGGGCACAGATACGCAGTATTTT. It is translated as CASTSRGLGTDTQYF.

The sample holds a few counts of this clonotype. The chain couples TRBV14 to TRBJ2-7; D unresolved. The V gene lost 3 bases and the J gene lost 7 bases, with 10 bases spanning the gap. CDR3 size: 12 residues. Looked up from germline, CDR1 is SGHDN and CDR2 is FVKESK. DNA of the CDR3: TGTGCCAGCAGCCATGCGGTGGAGGAGCAGTACTTC. Its protein product is CASSHAVEEQYF.

The chain employs TRBV19 and TRBJ1-5, with TRBD1 as a possible D gene (5 bases). The CDR3 is made up of 16 amino acids. Germline values: CDR1 LNHDA, CDR2 SQIVND (reference sequence). The germline V and J ends were trimmed by 4 bases and 5 bases, with 18 bases remaining between them. The CDR3 coding sequence is TGTGCCAGTAGTACCGGAGAGGGACGGCGGTATCAGCCCCAGCATTTT. Residues: CASSTGEGRRYQPQHF.

This clonotype showed up many times. The chain has TRBV5-8 and TRBJ2-7; TRBD2 aligns across 11 bases. CDR3 length equals 16 residues. Germline values: CDR1 SGHTS, CDR2 YDEGEE. Trimming cost V 3 bases and J 4 bases; bases outside gene matches: 9. The CDR3 region has the DNA TGTGCCAGCAGCTCAGGACGGGGACTAGCGGATTACGAGCAGTACTTC. Encoded protein: CASSSGRGLADYEQYF.

Only a few counts were recorded for this clonotype. This chain links TRBV29-1 with TRBJ2-1, with TRBD2 matching 10 bases. Germline V CDR1 and CDR2: SQVTM, ANQGSEA. V trimming: 6 bases; J trimming: 7 bases; junction bases outside the gene matches: 15. CDR3 length: 16 amino acids. CDR3 coding DNA: TGCAGCGTAGATACCCCGGCTAGCGGGAGTTGGAATGAGCAGTTCTTC. This translates into CSVDTPASGSWNEQFF.

The chain uses TRBV28 and TRBJ1-5, with unresolved D. Germline values: CDR1 MDHEN, CDR2 SYDVKM. Between the trimmed V and J ends, which lost 7 bases and 2 bases, there was a span of 15 bases. The CDR3 is made up of 15 amino acids. CDR3 DNA: TGTGCCAGCACCCCGGCTCCCCCGGGCAATCAGCCCCAGCATTTT. Amino acid sequence: CASTPAPPGNQPQHF.

The chain combines TRBV6-4 with TRBJ2-1; D is undetermined. CDR1 is MRHNA and CDR2 is SNTAGT in the germline V gene. V was trimmed by 0 bases and J by 1 base, leaving 13 bases between them. The CDR3 consists of 17 residues. CDR3 in amino acids: CASSDSIVLGSYNEQFF. The CDR3 DNA is TGTGCCAGCAGTGACTCGATTGTATTGGGATCCTACAATGAGCAGTTCTTC.

This clonotype was detected ten times or more. The J gene is TRBJ2-5, the V gene TRBV12-3 or TRBV12-4; 8 bases are shared with TRBD1. This CDR3 is 14 amino acids long. V dropped 4 bases and J dropped 5; count of bases not matched to a gene: 6. CDR3 DNA sequence: TGTGCCAGCAGTTCGGACAGGGCGAGCGAGACCCAGTACTTC. Encoded protein: CASSSDRASETQYF.

This clonotype has just one count. The V and J genes are TRBV27 and TRBJ2-1, with D tentatively TRBD1 (5 bases). Trimming cost V 6 bases and J 7 bases, with 10 bases left between them. The V gene's germline CDR1 is MNHEY and CDR2 SMNVEV (reference sequence). This CDR3 is built from 12 residues. The CDR3 bases are TGTGCCAGCAGCCCGACAGCGAATGAGCAGTTCTTC. This gives the protein CASSPTANEQFF.

Notes on this clonotype: A read error may explain this, as a much larger clone is one base away. This chain links TRBV11-3 with TRBJ2-1; 9 bases match TRBD2. The CDR3 contains 15 residues. Germline V lookup: CDR1 SGHNT, CDR2 YENEEA. V gave up 7 bases and J gave up 7 bases; unmatched junction bases: 11. The CDR3 loop is CASNLTSGRMNEQFF. The CDR3 bases are TGTGCCAGCAACCTAACCAGCGGGAGGATGAATGAGCAGTTCTTC.

The V call is TRBV4-3, the J call TRBJ2-7; D is possibly TRBD1 (5 bases). V gave up 2 bases and J gave up 3 bases, with 17 bases separating them. This CDR3 comprises 16 residues. Germline V CDR1 and CDR2: LGHNA, YSLEER. CDR3 loop: CASSQTDSTPRYEQYF. The CDR3 nucleotides read TGCGCCAGCAGCCAAACTGACAGCACCCCCCGCTACGAGCAGTACTTC.

This clonotype was seen ten or more times. The chain employs TRBV6-2 or TRBV6-3 and TRBJ2-1, with 7 bases identical to TRBD1. V was pared by 5 bases and J by 7 bases, with 2 bases of the junction left unmatched. The CDR3 length is 12 residues. The V gene's germline CDR1 is MNHEY and CDR2 SVGEGT. CDR3 region: CASSNRGNEQFF. Here the CDR3 DNA reads TGTGCCAGCAGTAACAGGGGTAATGAGCAGTTCTTC.

The chain couples TRBV5-1 to TRBJ2-4; tentatively, D is TRBD2 (6 bases). Trimming stripped 5 bases from V and 0 bases from J, with 12 bases between. Germline V CDR1 and CDR2: SGHRS, YFSETQ. The CDR3 is 15 amino acids. The CDR3 loop reads CASSLGRLAKNIQYF. The CDR3 DNA reads as TGCGCCAGCAGTTTAGGGAGGCTAGCCAAAAACATTCAGTACTTC.

At least ten counts were recorded for this clonotype. This chain uses TRBV12-3 or TRBV12-4 with TRBJ2-3; 7 nucleotides agree with TRBD2. V gave up 7 bases and J gave up 1 base; unmatched junction bases: 5. CDR3 length equals 14 residues. The chain's CDR3 is CASTLRGGTDTQYF. CDR3 nucleotide sequence: TGTGCCAGCACCCTTCGGGGGGGCACAGATACGCAGTATTTT.

The chain has TRBV28 and TRBJ2-1; D unclear. This CDR3 region has 15 residues. V was clipped by 6 bases and J by 6 bases, with 18 bases between them. In germline, CDR1 is MDHEN, CDR2 SYDVKM. The CDR3 sequence is CASSLRRWVLNEQFF. The CDR3 nucleotides read TGTGCCAGCAGCCTAAGACGGTGGGTCCTCAATGAGCAGTTCTTC.

V and J are TRBV9 and TRBJ2-5, with TRBD1 matching over 7 bases. The CDR3 contains 15 residues. The ends lost 2 bases at V and 0 bases at J; junction bases unmatched: 4. Per germline, CDR1 SGDLS and CDR2 YYNGEE. The CDR3 sequence: CASSVWDSHQETQYF. The CDR3 DNA is TGTGCCAGCAGCGTTTGGGACAGCCACCAAGAGACCCAGTACTTC.